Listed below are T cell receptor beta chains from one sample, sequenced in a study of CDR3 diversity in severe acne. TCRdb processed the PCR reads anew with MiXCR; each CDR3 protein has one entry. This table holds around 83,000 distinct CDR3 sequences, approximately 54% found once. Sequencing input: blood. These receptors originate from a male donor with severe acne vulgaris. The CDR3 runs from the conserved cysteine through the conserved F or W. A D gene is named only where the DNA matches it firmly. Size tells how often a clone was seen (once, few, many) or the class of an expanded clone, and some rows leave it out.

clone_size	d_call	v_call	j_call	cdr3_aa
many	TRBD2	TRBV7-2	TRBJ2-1	CASSFLAAYNEQFF
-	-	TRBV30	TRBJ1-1	CAWSKGTAYEAFF
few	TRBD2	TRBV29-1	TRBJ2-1	CSVGGGTYNEQFF
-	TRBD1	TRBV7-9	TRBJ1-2	CASGPPDPLGQASFNYGYTF
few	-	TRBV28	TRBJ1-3	CASSPGSSGNTIYF
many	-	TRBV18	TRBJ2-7	CASSPPMGNYEQYF
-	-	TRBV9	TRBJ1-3	CASSVGNTIYF
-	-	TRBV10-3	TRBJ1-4	CAISEPGTQLEKLFF
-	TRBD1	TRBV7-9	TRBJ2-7	CASSLVPGQGTSSYEQYF
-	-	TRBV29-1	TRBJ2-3	CSVERGITDTQYF
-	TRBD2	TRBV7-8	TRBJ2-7	CASSALAGGSVPYEQYF
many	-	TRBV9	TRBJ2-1	CASSITNNEQFF
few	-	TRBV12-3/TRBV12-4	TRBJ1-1	CASSLRLGSLEAFF
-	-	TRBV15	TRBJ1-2	CATSRDSAGIYGYTF
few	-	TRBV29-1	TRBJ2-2	CSAATENTGELFF
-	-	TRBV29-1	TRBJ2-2	CSVEPRGDTGELFF
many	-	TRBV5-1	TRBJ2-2	CASSLARGDTGELFF
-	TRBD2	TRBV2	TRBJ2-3	CASGTSGSTDTQYF
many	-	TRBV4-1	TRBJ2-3	CASSQMTVTDTQYF
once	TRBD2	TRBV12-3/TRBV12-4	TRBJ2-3	CASSVVAGGTSTQYF
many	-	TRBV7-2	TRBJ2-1	CASSVKGNEQFF
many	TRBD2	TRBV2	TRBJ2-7	CASSETSGITYEQYF
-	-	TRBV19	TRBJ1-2	CASGQIYGYTF
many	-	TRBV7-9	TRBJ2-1	CASSISSSEQFF